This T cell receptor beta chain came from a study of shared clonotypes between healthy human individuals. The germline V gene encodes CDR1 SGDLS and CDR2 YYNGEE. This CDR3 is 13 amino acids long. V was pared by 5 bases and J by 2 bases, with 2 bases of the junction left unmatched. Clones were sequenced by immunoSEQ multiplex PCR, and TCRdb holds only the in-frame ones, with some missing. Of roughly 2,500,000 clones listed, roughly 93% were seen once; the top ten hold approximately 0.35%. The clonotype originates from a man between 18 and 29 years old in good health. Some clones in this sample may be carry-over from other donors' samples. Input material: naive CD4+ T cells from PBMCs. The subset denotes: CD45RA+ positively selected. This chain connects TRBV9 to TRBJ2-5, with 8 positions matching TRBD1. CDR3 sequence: CASSRQGQETQYF. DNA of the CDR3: TGTGCCAGCAGTCGACAGGGGCAAGAGACCCAGTACTTC.